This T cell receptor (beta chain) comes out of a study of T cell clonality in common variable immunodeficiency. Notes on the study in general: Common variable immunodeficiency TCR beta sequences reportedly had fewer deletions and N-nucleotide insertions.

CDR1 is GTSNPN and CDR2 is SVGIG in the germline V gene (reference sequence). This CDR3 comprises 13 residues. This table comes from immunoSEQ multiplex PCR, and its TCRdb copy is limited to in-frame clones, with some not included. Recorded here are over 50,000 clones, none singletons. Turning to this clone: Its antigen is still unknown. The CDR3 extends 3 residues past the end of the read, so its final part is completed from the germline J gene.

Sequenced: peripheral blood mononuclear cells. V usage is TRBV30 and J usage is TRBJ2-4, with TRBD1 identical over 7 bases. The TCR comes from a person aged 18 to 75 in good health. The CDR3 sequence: CAWGQEAVKGQYF. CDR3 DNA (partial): TGTGCCTGGGGACAGGAGGCCGTTAAGGGT.